What follows are 23 T cell receptor beta chains derived from one specimen sequenced in a study of T cell responses to AZD1222 COVID-19 vaccine. Using immunoSEQ multiplex PCR, the repertoire was profiled, and TCRdb retains in-frame clones only, with some absent. The top ten hold about 6.7% of the sample, which has fewer than 150,000 clones, about 93% seen once. The sequencing here drew on peripheral blood, taken 28 days after the second AZD1222 dose. The receptor source for this set is an adult who received the AZD1222 COVID-19 vaccine.

The rearrangement uses TRBV5-4 and TRBJ2-1, with 7 bases that match TRBD2. The CDR3 spans 13 residues. V lost 4 bases and J lost 9; bases outside the gene matches: 7. Per germline, CDR1 SGHNT and CDR2 YYREEE (reference sequence). The CDR3 DNA reads TGTGCCAGCAGCAGGACTAGTGCCAGTGAGCAGTTCTTC. This translates into CASSRTSASEQFF. Based on the CDR3 plus reference TRBV5-4 and TRBJ2-1, the full variable domain is ETGVTQSPTHLIKTRGQQVTLRCSSQSGHNTVSWYQQALGQGPQFIFQYYREEENGRGNFPPRFSGLQFPNYSSELNVNALELDDSALYLCASSRTSASEQFFGPGTRLTVL.

Many counts were recorded for this clone. Other nucleotide sequences from this sample produce the same CDR3. The CDR3 coding sequence is TGTGCCAGCAGCTTAGAGGTTGGCGAGCAGTACTTC. Protein: CASSLEVGEQYF. The J gene is TRBJ2-7, the V gene TRBV7-9; no definite D call. The V and J ends lost 1 base and 6 bases respectively, with 7 bases between them. Germline lookup yields CDR1 SEHNR and CDR2 FQNEAQ (reference sequence). There are 12 residues in the CDR3.

The chain uses TRBV7-3 and TRBJ1-1, with D hard to call. The germline gives CDR1 SGHTA, CDR2 FQGTGA. Trimming stripped 2 bases from V and 1 base from J, with 8 bases between. The CDR3 loop spans 14 amino acids. CDR3 protein: CASSLGWENTEAFF. CDR3 coding DNA: TGTGCCAGCAGCTTAGGATGGGAGAACACTGAAGCTTTCTTT.

This clone was seen a single time. The chain links TRBV11-2 to TRBJ2-7, with 7 bases that match TRBD1. V lost 4 bases, J lost 5 bases, and 11 bases stayed unmatched. Looked up from germline, CDR1 is SGHAT and CDR2 is FQNNGV. CDR3 length: 15 amino acids. CDR3 bases: TGTGCCAGCAGCTCCCGGACAGGAATAAGGGACGAGCAGTACTTC. Translated, it gives CASSSRTGIRDEQYF.

This clone showed up just once. V is TRBV6-2 or TRBV6-3 and J is TRBJ1-2, with unresolved D. Germline CDR1 and CDR2: MNHEY and SVGEGT. The V and J ends lost 6 bases and 2 bases respectively, with 10 bases between them. The CDR3 runs to 13 residues. This chain's CDR3 is CASSPDGNYGYTF. As DNA, the CDR3 is TGTGCCAGCAGCCCGGACGGAAACTATGGCTACACCTTC.

The V and J genes are TRBV6-5 and TRBJ1-2, with D possibly being TRBD1 (6 bases). CDR1 is MNHEY and CDR2 is SVGAGI in the germline V gene. The CDR3 spans 12 residues. V was pared by 2 bases and J by 11 bases, with 12 bases between. In nucleotides, the CDR3 is TGTGCCAGCAGTTACAGGGGGGCCAGGTACACCTTC. This sequence encodes CASSYRGARYTF.

V usage is TRBV6-5 and J usage is TRBJ1-1, with TRBD1 identical over 7 bases. CDR3 length equals 14 residues. Looked up from germline, CDR1 is MNHEY and CDR2 is SVGAGI. Trimming took 7 bases from V and 1 from J; bases not matched to a gene: 6. The CDR3 is CASKGAGRNTEAFF. Written as DNA, the CDR3 is TGTGCCAGCAAGGGGGCCGGGAGGAACACTGAAGCTTTCTTT.

V is TRBV5-1 and J is TRBJ2-1; D remains ambiguous. This CDR3 is 15 amino acids long. Between the trimmed V and J ends, which lost 4 bases and 4 bases, there was a span of 15 bases. From germline, CDR1 is SGHRS and CDR2 YFSETQ. Written as DNA, the CDR3 is TGCGCCAGCAGCAGGACCACTCCGAAGTACAATGAGCAGTTCTTC. Residues: CASSRTTPKYNEQFF.

This chain joins TRBV2 and TRBJ1-1, with D perhaps TRBD1 (5 bases). CDR1 is SNHLY and CDR2 is FYNNEI in the germline V gene. V was clipped by 9 bases and J by 1 base, with 12 bases between them. CDR3 length equals 13 residues. The CDR3 loop reads CARRDLANTEAFF. Here the CDR3 DNA reads TGTGCCAGACGGGACTTAGCGAACACTGAAGCTTTCTTT.

The chain uses TRBV30 and TRBJ1-1, with D possibly TRBD1 on 5 matching bases. This CDR3 comprises 13 residues. Trimming pared 6 bases from V and 5 bases from J, leaving 16 bases between. In germline, CDR1 is GTSNPN, CDR2 SVGIG (reference sequence). This chain's CDR3 is CACLVAEGTEAFF. The CDR3 DNA reads TGTGCCTGCTTGGTTGCCGAGGGGACTGAAGCTTTCTTT.

The gene calls are TRBV3-1 (or the pseudogene TRBV3-2) and TRBJ2-4; D is uncertain. The ends were cut back, 1 base at V and 0 bases at J, with 10 bases in the middle. The CDR3 sequence is 16 residues long. The germline gives CDR1 LGHDT, CDR2 YNNKEL (reference sequence). In nucleotides, the CDR3 is TGTGCCAGCAGCCAAGCTCTTACTTTAGCCAAAAACATTCAGTACTTC. This sequence encodes CASSQALTLAKNIQYF.

The chain is built from TRBV6-5 and TRBJ1-6; D gene uncertain. The CDR3 is made up of 13 amino acids. Trimming took 7 bases from V and 0 from J, leaving 4 bases between them. Germline V CDR1 and CDR2: MNHEY, SVGAGI. The CDR3 region is CASTPSYNSPLHF. The CDR3 DNA sequence: TGTGCCAGCACCCCCTCCTATAATTCACCCCTCCACTTT.

This chain links TRBV7-8 with TRBJ1-5; D not resolved. V shed 4 bases and J shed 5 bases, with 12 bases lying between them. From germline, CDR1 is SGHVS and CDR2 FQNEAQ. The CDR3 totals 14 residues. DNA of the CDR3: TGTGCCAGCAGCTCATCCGGGAGAGATCAGCCCCAGCATTTT. Its protein product is CASSSSGRDQPQHF.

The chain recombines TRBV11-1 with TRBJ1-1, with D unclear. Trimming shortened V by 5 bases and J by 1 base, and 11 bases separated the two germline ends. This CDR3 comprises 14 residues. Germline CDR1 SGHAT, CDR2 FQDESV (reference sequence). The CDR3 sequence is CASSPGDGNTEAFF. DNA for the CDR3: TGTGCCAGCAGCCCGGGCGACGGGAACACTGAAGCTTTCTTT.

The V and J genes are TRBV18 and TRBJ1-5; D not resolved. V gave up 1 base and J gave up 4 bases, with 8 bases separating them. Germline CDR1 and CDR2: KGHSH and LQKENI. The CDR3 extends over 14 amino acids. Written as DNA, the CDR3 is TGTGCCAGCTCACCACGGCCGGGGAATCAGCCCCAGCATTTT. Translation gives CASSPRPGNQPQHF. Using reference TRBV18 and TRBJ1-5 for the parts outside the CDR3, the full variable domain is NAGVMQNPRHLVRRRGQEARLRCSPMKGHSHVYWYRQLPEEGLKFMVYLQKENIIDESGMPKERFSAEFPKEGPSILRIQQVVRGDSAAYFCASSPRPGNQPQHFGDGTRLSIL.

The chain joins TRBV19 to TRBJ1-1; no clear D gene. CDR3 size: 15 residues. The ends were cut back, 7 bases at V and 7 bases at J, with 22 bases in the middle. CDR1 and CDR2 (germline): LNHDA, SQIVND (reference sequence). In nucleotides, the CDR3 is TGTGCCAGTATCGTCGGCTCCCGGGGTGTCAATGAAGCTTTCTTT. Residues: CASIVGSRGVNEAFF. Together with reference TRBV19 and TRBJ1-1, the CDR3 gives the full variable domain: DGGITQSPKYLFRKEGQNVTLSCEQNLNHDAMYWYRQDPGQGLRLIYYSQIVNDFQKGDIAEGYSVSREKKESFPLTVTSAQKNPTAFYLCASIVGSRGVNEAFFGQGTRLTVV.

This clone has a single count. The chain joins TRBV4-3 to TRBJ1-6, with D tentatively TRBD1 (6 bases). The V and J ends lost 3 bases and 9 bases respectively, with 18 bases between them. This CDR3 is 16 amino acids long. Germline-derived CDR1 and CDR2 are LGHNA and YSLEER. The CDR3 DNA reads TGCGCCAGCAGCCATGACTTTACCTCAGGGGCTTCACCCCTCCACTTT. Its protein product is CASSHDFTSGASPLHF.

The chain uses TRBV5-1 and TRBJ1-1; no clear D gene. V was clipped by 0 bases and J by 5 bases, with 11 bases between them. This CDR3 is built from 14 residues. Germline V gene data show CDR1 as SGHRS and CDR2 as YFSETQ. The CDR3 DNA is TGCGCCAGCAGCTTGGGTGACGGTGGGACTGAAGCTTTCTTT. Its translation is CASSLGDGGTEAFF.

V gene TRBV7-9 combines with J gene TRBJ1-3, with no clear D. The germline V gene has CDR1 SEHNR and CDR2 FQNEAQ (reference sequence). V was trimmed by 8 bases and J by 1 base, leaving 9 bases between them. This CDR3 is built from 13 residues. The DNA for the CDR3 is TGTGCCAGCGGGCGGGGTTCTGGAAACACCATATATTTT. This sequence encodes CASGRGSGNTIYF. The complete variable domain, with remaining parts taken from reference TRBV7-9 and TRBJ1-3, reads DTGVSQNPRHKITKRGQNVTFRCDPISEHNRLYWYRQTLGQGPEFLTYFQNEAQLEKSRLLSDRFSAERPKGSFSTLEIQRTEQGDSAMYLCASGRGSGNTIYFGEGSWLTVV.

The rearrangement links TRBV25-1 to TRBJ1-2; D is uncertain. The germline CDR1 and CDR2 sequences are MGHDK and SYGVNS. V was trimmed by 2 bases and J by 4 bases, leaving 8 bases between them. The length of the CDR3 is 13 residues. DNA of the CDR3: TGTGCCAGCAGTGAAGGGTCGAGCTATGGCTACACCTTC. Encoded protein: CASSEGSSYGYTF.

Remarks on this clone: A junction end diverges from the germline sequence, so it may reflect a read error. The chain combines TRBV7-7 with TRBJ1-1; D remains unclear. The CDR3 spans 13 residues. CDR1 and CDR2 (germline): SSHAT, FNYEAQ (reference sequence). In DNA form, the CDR3 reads TGTGCTAGCAGCCCGGATTTGAACACTGAAGCTTTCTTT. Translated: CASSPDLNTEAFF.

This clone was found a few times. This rearrangement joins TRBV11-3 to TRBJ2-1; D possibly corresponds to TRBD2 (6 bases). V lost 5 bases and J lost 6, with 14 bases in between. The CDR3 sequence is 14 residues long. Germline V gene sequence: CDR1 SGHNT, CDR2 YENEEA. The CDR3 loop is CASSKAGLSNEQFF. CDR3 coding DNA: TGTGCCAGCAGCAAAGCGGGCCTCAGCAATGAGCAGTTCTTC.

V gene TRBV4-2 combines with J gene TRBJ2-3, with TRBD2 matching over 10 bases. Trimming cost V 3 bases and J 2 bases; bases outside gene matches: 8. Germline-derived CDR1 and CDR2 are LGHNA and YNFKEQ. This CDR3 is 17 amino acids long. This CDR3 reads CASSHSNSGGNTDTQYF. CDR3 nucleotides: TGTGCCAGCAGCCACTCAAATAGCGGGGGGAACACAGATACGCAGTATTTT.